These T cell receptor beta chains were read from a single sample in a study of cytomegalovirus exposure and HLA in healthy donors. TCRdb's table, derived via immunoSEQ multiplex PCR, lists solely in-frame clones and lacks some. The table has over 85,000 clones, roughly three quarters seen once; the top ten hold about 3.8%. Material for sequencing was PBMCs. Source of these receptors: a woman aged 40 to 49 in good health and CMV-seronegative. Each CDR3 is given with its conserved first and last residue. D genes are given only for firm matches. Clone size is not always given. Where it is, it says once, few, many or a class for expanded clones.

CDR3aa	CDR3nt	v_gene	j_gene	abundance	d_gene
CASSARDREGNTIYF	TGTGCCAGCAGCGCCCGGGACAGGGAGGGAAACACCATATATTTT	TRBV9	TRBJ1-3	few	TRBD1
CAWSQAGNSPLNF	TGTGCCTGGAGTCAGGCGGGTAATTCACCCCTCAACTTT	TRBV30	TRBJ1-6	NA	NA
CASSAGQGNYEQYF	TGTGCCAGCAGCGCGGGACAGGGGAATTACGAGCAGTACTTC	TRBV9	TRBJ2-7	NA	TRBD1
CASSRTGVYGRLFF	TGTGCCAGCAGCCGGACAGGGGTGTACGGGAGACTGTTTTTT	TRBV14	TRBJ1-4	NA	TRBD1
CASSIKWDTQHF	TGTGCCAGTAGTATAAAGTGGGACACCCAGCATTTT	TRBV19	TRBJ1-5	NA	NA
CASSPRQGVNTEAFF	TGTGCCAGCTCACCAAGACAGGGGGTGAACACTGAAGCTTTCTTT	TRBV18	TRBJ1-1	NA	TRBD1
CASSQELAGGYEQYF	TGTGCCAGCAGCCAAGAACTAGCGGGGGGTTACGAGCAGTACTTC	TRBV4-2	TRBJ2-7	few	TRBD2
CASSKPIYEQYF	TGTGCCAGCAGCAAACCTATCTACGAGCAGTACTTC	TRBV21-1	TRBJ2-7	NA	NA
CASRQGQETQYF	TGCGCCAGTCGACAGGGGCAAGAGACCCAGTACTTC	TRBV5-1	TRBJ2-5	NA	TRBD1
CASIPAGGSYEQYF	TGTGCCAGCATTCCCGCCGGGGGCTCCTACGAGCAGTACTTC	TRBV28	TRBJ2-7	few	NA
CATRRQGSYGYTF	TGTGCCACCCGCCGACAGGGGAGCTATGGCTACACCTTC	TRBV19	TRBJ1-2	NA	TRBD1
CASSANSNQPQHF	TGTGCCAGCAGCGCGAATAGCAATCAGCCCCAGCATTTT	TRBV2	TRBJ1-5	NA	NA
CAWSVQGYGYTF	TGTGCCTGGAGTGTACAGGGCTATGGCTACACCTTC	TRBV30	TRBJ1-2	NA	NA
CASSYSGPNYGYTF	TGTGCCAGCAGTTACTCGGGCCCAAACTATGGCTACACCTTC	TRBV6-5	TRBJ1-2	NA	NA
CASRRLAGFGDTQYF	TGTGCCAGTAGGCGACTAGCGGGGTTTGGAGATACGCAGTATTTT	TRBV19	TRBJ2-3	NA	TRBD2
CASSTPRGQINTEAFF	TGTGCCAGTAGTACTCCCCGGGGACAAATTAACACTGAAGCTTTCTTT	TRBV19	TRBJ1-1	NA	NA
CASARREIEHEQYF	TGTGCTAGTGCCCGCAGGGAAATCGAACACGAGCAGTACTTC	TRBV12-5	TRBJ2-7	NA	NA
CATSRAGGETQYF	TGTGCCACCAGCAGAGCGGGGGGAGAGACCCAGTACTTC	TRBV15	TRBJ2-5	NA	TRBD2
CASSRDSSAGELFF	TGTGCTAGCAGCCGGGACAGTTCGGCCGGGGAGCTGTTTTTT	TRBV7-7	TRBJ2-2	NA	TRBD1
CASSLDPGEQFF	TGTGCCAGCAGCTTAGACCCGGGGGAGCAGTTCTTC	TRBV11-2	TRBJ2-1	once	NA
CASSPRGAGANVLTF	TGTGCCAGCAGTCCCAGGGGGGCTGGGGCCAACGTCCTGACTTTC	TRBV27	TRBJ2-6	NA	NA
CASSRSGEQFF	TGTGCCAGCAGTAGGAGTGGTGAGCAGTTCTTC	TRBV6-5	TRBJ2-1	NA	NA